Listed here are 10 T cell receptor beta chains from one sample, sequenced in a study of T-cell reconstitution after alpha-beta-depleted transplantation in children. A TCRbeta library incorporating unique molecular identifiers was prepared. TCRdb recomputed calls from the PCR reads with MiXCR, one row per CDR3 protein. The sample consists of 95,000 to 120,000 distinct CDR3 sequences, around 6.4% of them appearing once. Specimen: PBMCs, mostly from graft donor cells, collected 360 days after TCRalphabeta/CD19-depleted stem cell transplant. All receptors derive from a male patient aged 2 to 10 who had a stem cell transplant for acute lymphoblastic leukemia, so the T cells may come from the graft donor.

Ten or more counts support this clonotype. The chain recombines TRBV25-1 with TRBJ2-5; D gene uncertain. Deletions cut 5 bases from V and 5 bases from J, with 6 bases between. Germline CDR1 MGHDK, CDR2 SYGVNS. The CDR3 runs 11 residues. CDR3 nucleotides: TGTGCCAGCAGTACCACCGAGACCCAGTACTTC. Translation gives CASSTTETQYF.

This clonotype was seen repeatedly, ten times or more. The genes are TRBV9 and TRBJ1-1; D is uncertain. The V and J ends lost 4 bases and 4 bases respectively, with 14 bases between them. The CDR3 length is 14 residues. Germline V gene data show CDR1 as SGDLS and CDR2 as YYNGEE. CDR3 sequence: CASSPGGVGTEAFF. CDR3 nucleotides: TGTGCCAGCAGCCCAGGTGGAGTGGGCACTGAAGCTTTCTTT.

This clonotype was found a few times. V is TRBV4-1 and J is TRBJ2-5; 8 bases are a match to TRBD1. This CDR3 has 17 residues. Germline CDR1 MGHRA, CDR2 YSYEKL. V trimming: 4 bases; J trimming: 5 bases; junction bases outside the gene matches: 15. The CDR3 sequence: CASSPGDKPGGYETQYF. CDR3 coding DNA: TGCGCCAGCAGCCCCGGAGACAAGCCAGGGGGCTATGAGACCCAGTACTTC.

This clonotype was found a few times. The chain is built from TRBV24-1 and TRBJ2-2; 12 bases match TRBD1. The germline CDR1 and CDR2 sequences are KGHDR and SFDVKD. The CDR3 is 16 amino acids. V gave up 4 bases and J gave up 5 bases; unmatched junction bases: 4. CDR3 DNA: TGTGCCACCAGTGACGGGACAGGGGGCAGGACCGGGGAGCTGTTTTTT. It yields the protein CATSDGTGGRTGELFF.

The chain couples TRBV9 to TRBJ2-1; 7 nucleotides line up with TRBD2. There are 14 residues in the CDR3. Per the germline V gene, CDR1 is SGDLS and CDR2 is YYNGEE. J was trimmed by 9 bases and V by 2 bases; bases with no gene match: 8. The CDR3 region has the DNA TGTGCCAGCAGCGTTCTGGGGGGGAAGGGTGAGCAGTTCTTC. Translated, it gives CASSVLGGKGEQFF.

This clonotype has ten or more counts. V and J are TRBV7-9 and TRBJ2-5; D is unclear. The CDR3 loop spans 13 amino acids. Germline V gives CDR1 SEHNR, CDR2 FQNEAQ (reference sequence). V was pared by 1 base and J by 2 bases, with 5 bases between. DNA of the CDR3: TGTGCCAGCAGCTTAGGCTCACAAGAGACCCAGTACTTC. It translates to CASSLGSQETQYF.

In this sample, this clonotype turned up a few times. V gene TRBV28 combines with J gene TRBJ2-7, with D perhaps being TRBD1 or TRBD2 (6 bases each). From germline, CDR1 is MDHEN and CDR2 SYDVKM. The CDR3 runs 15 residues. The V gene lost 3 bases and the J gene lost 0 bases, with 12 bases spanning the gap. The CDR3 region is CASSFRGTTSYEQYF. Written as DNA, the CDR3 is TGTGCCAGCAGTTTTCGGGGGACAACCTCCTACGAGCAGTACTTC.

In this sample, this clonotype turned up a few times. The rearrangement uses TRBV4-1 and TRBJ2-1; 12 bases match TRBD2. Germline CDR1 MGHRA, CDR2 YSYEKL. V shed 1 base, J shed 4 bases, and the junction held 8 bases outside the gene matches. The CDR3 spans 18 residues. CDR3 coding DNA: TGCGCCAGCAGCCAAGCTACTCCAGGACTAGCGGGATACAATGAGCAGTTCTTC. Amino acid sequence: CASSQATPGLAGYNEQFF.

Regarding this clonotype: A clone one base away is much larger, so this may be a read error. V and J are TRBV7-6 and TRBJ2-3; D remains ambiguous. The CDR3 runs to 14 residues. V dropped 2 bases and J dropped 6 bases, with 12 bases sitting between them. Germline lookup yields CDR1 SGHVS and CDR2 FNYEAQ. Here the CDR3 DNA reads TGTGCCAGCAGCTTAACGGCAGGTTTTGATACGCAGTATTTT. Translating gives CASSLTAGFDTQYF.

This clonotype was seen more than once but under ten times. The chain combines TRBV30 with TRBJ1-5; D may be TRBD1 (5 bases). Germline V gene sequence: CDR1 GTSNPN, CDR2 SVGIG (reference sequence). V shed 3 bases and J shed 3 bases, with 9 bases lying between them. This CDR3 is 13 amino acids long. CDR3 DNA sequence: TGTGCCTGGAGGGGGGGGTACAATCAGCCCCAGCATTTT. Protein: CAWRGGYNQPQHF.